The sequence of this TCR beta chain was determined in a study of T cell repertoires in cytomegalovirus infection. Overall study context: It was the public TCR beta signatures that indicated both CMV infection and matching HLA type.

TCRdb re-derived calls from the reads in MiXCR, one entry per CDR3 protein. Of 200,000 to 250,000 distinct CDR3 sequences detected, 35% to 40% appear once; the ten largest clones hold over 45%. About this clonotype itself: The antigen is undetermined.

Trimming removed 2 bases from V and 3 bases from J, with 8 bases in between. The CDR3 extends over 13 amino acids. In germline, CDR1 is SGHDT, CDR2 YYEEEE. The TCR was taken from a human donor in good health (CMV status not recorded). Some clones in this sample may be carry-over from other donors' samples. This sample comprised CD8+ T cells from cultured PBMCs, obtained from culture after CMV antigen stimulation. The chain carries TRBV5-6 and TRBJ1-1; no clear D. The CDR3 sequence: CASSFWGDTEAFF. CDR3 DNA: TGTGCCAGCAGCTTTTGGGGTGACACTGAAGCTTTCTTT.